The 19 T cell receptor beta chains presented below share a single source sample, sequenced in a study of shared clonotypes between healthy human individuals. The method was immunoSEQ multiplex PCR; TCRdb's version includes in-frame clones alone and lacks a portion of them. The sample includes 550,000 to 600,000 clones, 95% to 98% seen only once; the top ten take approximately 0.33%. Naive CD8 cells lacked CD45RO and underwent positive selection for CCR7, leaving out terminally differentiated effector memory CD45RA+ cells. The specimen was naive CD8+ T cells sorted from blood. The receptor source for this set is a man younger than 45 in good health.

The chain joins TRBV5-4 to TRBJ1-4, with TRBD1 matching 9 bases. With 4 bases clipped from V and 5 bases from J, the junction kept 6 bases outside the gene matches. This CDR3 has 15 residues. Germline V lookup: CDR1 SGHNT, CDR2 YYREEE (reference sequence). CDR3 region: CASSLSGTGNEKLFF. CDR3 sequence (DNA): TGTGCCAGCAGCCTTTCCGGGACAGGGAATGAAAAACTGTTTTTT.

This clone occurred once. The chain couples TRBV13 to TRBJ2-7; 8 bases match TRBD1. The CDR3 sequence is 14 residues long. With V trimmed by 5 bases and J by 4 bases, 7 bases remained unmatched. Per germline, CDR1 PRHDT and CDR2 FYEKMQ (reference sequence). The CDR3 DNA follows: TGTGCCAGCAGCGGAGGGACAGGACGTTACGAGCAGTACTTC. This sequence encodes CASSGGTGRYEQYF.

J is TRBJ2-1 and V is TRBV27, with no clear D. Germline-derived CDR1 and CDR2 are MNHEY and SMNVEV (reference sequence). V was pared by 11 bases and J by 5 bases, with 10 bases between. The CDR3 covers 11 residues. The CDR3 is CASGPNNEQFF. CDR3 nucleotide sequence: TGTGCCTCCGGCCCGAACAATGAGCAGTTCTTC.

This chain joins TRBV14 and TRBJ2-7; D possibly corresponds to TRBD1 (10 bases). CDR3 length: 15 amino acids. The germline CDR1 and CDR2 sequences are SGHDN and FVKESK. Trimming pared 2 bases from V and 7 bases from J, leaving 18 bases between. CDR3 nucleotides: TGTGCCAGCAGCCAACATCTAGCGGGACAGGGGGAGCAGTACTTC. This translates into CASSQHLAGQGEQYF.

This chain joins TRBV7-9 and TRBJ2-6; no reliable D call. V dropped 5 bases and J dropped 0 bases, with 8 bases sitting between them. The germline gives CDR1 SEHNR, CDR2 FQNEAQ (reference sequence). The CDR3 length is 15 residues. CDR3 region: CASSQVRSGANVLTF. The CDR3 DNA is TGTGCCAGCAGCCAGGTTCGCTCTGGGGCCAACGTCCTGACTTTC.

The chain uses TRBV5-4 and TRBJ2-2, with D hard to call. Germline CDR1 reads SGHNT; CDR2 reads YYREEE (reference sequence). The CDR3 sequence is 13 residues long. The ends were cut back, 5 bases at V and 7 bases at J, with 12 bases in the middle. For the CDR3, the DNA is TGTGCCAGCAGGTCAAGCGAAGGCGGGGAGCTGTTTTTT. This codes for CASRSSEGGELFF. Using reference TRBV5-4 and TRBJ2-2 for the parts outside the CDR3, the full variable domain is ETGVTQSPTHLIKTRGQQVTLRCSSQSGHNTVSWYQQALGQGPQFIFQYYREEENGRGNFPPRFSGLQFPNYSSELNVNALELDDSALYLCASRSSEGGELFFGEGSRLTVL.

The J gene is TRBJ2-1, the V gene TRBV29-1; 7 bases agree with TRBD1. CDR3 length: 15 residues. Germline CDR1 reads SQVTM; CDR2 reads ANQGSEA. J was trimmed by 2 bases and V by 7 bases; bases with no gene match: 11. CDR3 bases: TGCAGCGCCAGGGGGTCGAGGCTAACCTACAATGAGCAGTTCTTC. Its protein is CSARGSRLTYNEQFF.

The sample holds one count of this clone. The rearrangement uses TRBV4-3 and TRBJ1-1; D perhaps matches TRBD1 (5 bases). The CDR3 totals 14 residues. Trimming stripped 0 bases from V and 2 bases from J, with 7 bases between. Looked up from germline, CDR1 is LGHNA and CDR2 is YSLEER. The CDR3 sequence is CASSQERGNTEAFF. The CDR3 bases are TGCGCCAGCAGCCAAGAAAGGGGAAACACTGAAGCTTTCTTT.

This clone has just one count. The rearrangement uses TRBV11-2 and TRBJ2-5, with D tentatively TRBD2 (5 bases). The CDR3 is made up of 14 amino acids. Per the germline V gene, CDR1 is SGHAT and CDR2 is FQNNGV. Trimming stripped 3 bases from V and 5 bases from J, with 13 bases between. The CDR3 coding sequence is TGTGCCAGCAGCTTGGAGGTACTTGGGGAGACCCAGTACTTC. It is translated as CASSLEVLGETQYF. Based on the CDR3 plus reference TRBV11-2 and TRBJ2-5, the full variable domain is EAGVAQSPRYKIIEKRQSVAFWCNPISGHATLYWYQQILGQGPKLLIQFQNNGVVDDSQLPKDRFSAERLKGVDSTLKIQPAKLEDSAVYLCASSLEVLGETQYFGPGTRLLVL.

Concerning this clone: The same CDR3 also results from other DNA sequences found in this sample. The chain is built from TRBV27 and TRBJ2-7, with 9 bases that match TRBD1. This CDR3 comprises 14 residues. Trimming removed 3 bases from V and 3 bases from J; junction bases left unmatched: 3. Germline V gene sequence: CDR1 MNHEY, CDR2 SMNVEV (reference sequence). CDR3 nucleotide sequence: TGTGCCAGCAGTTTCGGGACAGGGAACTACGAGCAGTACTTC. Encoded protein: CASSFGTGNYEQYF.

This rearrangement joins TRBV7-8 to TRBJ2-7; TRBD2 agrees at 7 bases. The V gene's germline CDR1 is SGHVS and CDR2 FQNEAQ. The CDR3 covers 14 residues. J was trimmed by 3 bases and V by 5 bases; bases with no gene match: 7. The CDR3 DNA sequence: TGTGCCAGCAGCCCCCCTAGCGGTGGCTACGAGCAGTACTTC. Its protein product is CASSPPSGGYEQYF.

The V call is TRBV29-1, the J call TRBJ2-7; D is uncertain. Germline V lookup: CDR1 SQVTM, CDR2 ANQGSEA. This CDR3 is built from 12 residues. Trimming shortened V by 4 bases and J by 6 bases, and 13 bases separated the two germline ends. The CDR3 DNA follows: TGCAGCGTTGGATACGACCGGGCCGAGCAGTACTTC. Protein sequence: CSVGYDRAEQYF.

The sample holds one count of this clone. The V gene is TRBV5-8, the J gene TRBJ2-7, with TRBD2 matching 13 bases. The germline CDR1 and CDR2 sequences are SGHTS and YDEGEE. The CDR3 sequence is 15 residues long. V shed 5 bases, J shed 5 bases, and the junction held 7 bases outside the gene matches. The CDR3 sequence is CASSLGLAGEDEQYF. CDR3 DNA: TGTGCCAGCAGTCTAGGACTAGCGGGAGAAGACGAGCAGTACTTC.

The rearrangement links TRBV29-1 to TRBJ2-7, with a weak D call TRBD2 (5 bases). The CDR3 covers 11 residues. Per the germline V gene, CDR1 is SQVTM and CDR2 is ANQGSEA. V was cut by 4 bases and J by 3 bases, with 7 bases left in between. CDR3 sequence (DNA): TGCAGCGTTGGTCGGGGCTACGAGCAGTACTTC. It translates to CSVGRGYEQYF.

The V and J genes are TRBV5-4 and TRBJ1-2, with D possibly TRBD1 on 5 matching bases. CDR1 is SGHNT, CDR2 YYREEE, per germline (reference sequence). With 4 bases removed from V and 6 bases from J, the gap between germline ends came to 10 bases. This CDR3 has 12 residues. The CDR3 nucleotides read TGTGCCAGCAGCGAGGGACTGGATGGCTACACCTTC. As protein: CASSEGLDGYTF.

This clone has only one observation. The V gene is TRBV7-2, the J gene TRBJ2-7; 7 bases map to TRBD2. V lost 1 base to trimming and J lost 9 bases; unmatched junction nucleotides: 9. CDR1 and CDR2 (germline): SGHTA, FQGNSA. This CDR3 comprises 14 residues. The CDR3 spells CASSLGAGGEGQYF. For the CDR3, the DNA is TGTGCCAGCAGCTTAGGCGCGGGTGGGGAGGGGCAGTACTTC.

Points on this clone: Different DNA sequences within this sample yield the same CDR3. The DNA of the CDR3 is TGTGCCAGCAGCGGGAACAGGAATGAGCAGTTCTTC. It specifies CASSGNRNEQFF. The genes are TRBV9 and TRBJ2-1; possible D gene TRBD1, 5 bases. Per germline, CDR1 SGDLS and CDR2 YYNGEE. Between the trimmed V and J ends, which lost 3 bases and 7 bases, there was a span of 8 bases. The CDR3 is 12 residues long. Looking up the rest from reference TRBV9 and TRBJ2-1 gives the full variable domain: DSGVTQTPKHLITATGQRVTLRCSPRSGDLSVYWYQQSLDQGLQFLIQYYNGEERAKGNILERFSAQQFPDLHSELNLSSLELGDSALYFCASSGNRNEQFFGPGTRLTVL.

This chain joins TRBV28 and TRBJ1-5; no reliable D call. The CDR3 runs to 14 residues. The V gene lost 3 bases and the J gene lost 1 base, with 7 bases spanning the gap. CDR1 and CDR2 (germline): MDHEN, SYDVKM. The CDR3 DNA reads TGTGCCAGCAGTTTTGGAGCCAGCAATCAGCCCCAGCATTTT. Protein sequence: CASSFGASNQPQHF. The complete variable domain, with remaining parts taken from reference TRBV28 and TRBJ1-5, reads DVKVTQSSRYLVKRTGEKVFLECVQDMDHENMFWYRQDPGLGLRLIYFSYDVKMKEKGDIPEGYSVSREKKERFSLILESASTNQTSMYLCASSFGASNQPQHFGDGTRLSIL.

Concerning this clone: In the same sample, other DNA sequences code for this CDR3. V is TRBV7-8 and J is TRBJ2-7, with D possibly being TRBD1 or TRBD2 (5 bases each). With 5 bases removed from V and 2 bases from J, the gap between germline ends came to 10 bases. The length of the CDR3 is 13 residues. Germline-derived CDR1 and CDR2 are SGHVS and FQNEAQ. CDR3 sequence (DNA): TGTGCCAGCAGCCCAGGGAGTACCTACGAGCAGTACTTC. It encodes CASSPGSTYEQYF.